These 10 T cell receptor beta chains originate from one sample sequenced in a study of blood T cell repertoires in COVID-19. TCRdb's table, derived via immunoSEQ multiplex PCR, lists solely in-frame clones and lacks some. The table has about 200,000 clones, approximately 85% seen once. The sequenced sample was PBMCs or T cells enriched from blood (not recorded which). The receptors stem from a man between 40 and 49 years old with acute COVID-19.

The V gene is TRBV7-7, the J gene TRBJ2-7; TRBD2 matches 9 bases. J gave up 5 bases and V 2 bases, and 7 bases lay outside the gene matches. Germline lookup yields CDR1 SSHAT and CDR2 FNYEAQ (reference sequence). The CDR3 loop spans 15 amino acids. CDR3 sequence: CASSLKSSGTHEQYF. CDR3 nucleotide sequence: TGTGCCAGCAGCTTAAAGTCTAGCGGGACCCACGAGCAGTACTTC.

The chain couples TRBV2 to TRBJ1-2; D not resolved. The CDR3 has 15 residues. V was clipped by 8 bases and J by 4 bases, with 20 bases between them. Germline loops: CDR1 SNHLY, CDR2 FYNNEI. CDR3 in amino acids: CASSRITEITYGYTF. CDR3 coding DNA: TGTGCCAGCTCAAGGATTACAGAAATCACCTATGGCTACACCTTC.

V is TRBV29-1 and J is TRBJ2-1, with D tentatively TRBD1 (6 bases). Trimming left V 1 base short and J 14 bases short, with 15 bases between. CDR3 length: 12 residues. Germline V gives CDR1 SQVTM, CDR2 ANQGSEA. The DNA for the CDR3 is TGCAGCGTTGAAGGTGGGGCAGGGGTGGAGTTCTTC. Residues: CSVEGGAGVEFF.

The rearrangement uses TRBV28 and TRBJ2-2; D is undetermined. Germline values: CDR1 MDHEN, CDR2 SYDVKM. The CDR3 has 16 residues. Trimming stripped 3 bases from V and 1 base from J, with 12 bases between. The CDR3 DNA sequence: TGTGCCAGCAGTTTTTCCCCGATAGTGAACACCGGGGAGCTGTTTTTT. Its translation: CASSFSPIVNTGELFF.

V and J are TRBV11-1 and TRBJ1-5; weak D call: TRBD1 (6 bases). Trimming removed 2 bases from V and 1 base from J, with 9 bases in between. The germline gives CDR1 SGHAT, CDR2 FQDESV (reference sequence). This CDR3 comprises 15 residues. The CDR3 DNA follows: TGTGCCAGCAGCTTAAAGGGGGTGAGCAATCAGCCCCAGCATTTT. Protein product: CASSLKGVSNQPQHF.

The chain links TRBV20-1 to TRBJ2-5; D gene uncertain. The V end lost 6 bases, the J end lost 4 bases, and 6 bases lay between the germline ends. This CDR3 is 10 amino acids long. Germline V gives CDR1 DFQATT, CDR2 SNEGSKA (reference sequence). The DNA of the CDR3 is TGCAGTGCCCTCCTAGAGACCCAGTACTTC. It specifies CSALLETQYF.

The gene calls are TRBV16 and TRBJ1-1; tentatively, D is TRBD1 (6 bases). From germline, CDR1 is KGHSY and CDR2 FQNENV. Trimming stripped 7 bases from V and 6 bases from J, with 15 bases between. This CDR3 comprises 13 residues. For the CDR3, the DNA is TGTGCCAGCACCAAAATAGGGGGGGCTGAAGCTTTCTTT. Translation gives CASTKIGGAEAFF.

This clone was seen only a few times. The rearrangement joins TRBV27 to TRBJ1-2; 9 bases line up with TRBD1. Germline CDR1 is MNHEY and CDR2 is SMNVEV (reference sequence). The trim removed 6 bases at V and 0 bases at J, leaving 11 bases unmatched. The CDR3 has 17 residues. The CDR3 DNA is TGTGCCAGCAGCAGAGGGACAGGGAGATTCACTAACTATGGCTACACCTTC. This gives the protein CASSRGTGRFTNYGYTF.

The genes are TRBV30 and TRBJ2-5; 9 bases map to TRBD1. Germline trimming cut 0 bases from V and 2 bases from J; bases unmatched to any gene: 7. From germline, CDR1 is GTSNPN and CDR2 SVGIG (reference sequence). This CDR3 region has 16 residues. CDR3 DNA: TGTGCCTGGAGTGTACCGGACAGGGGCTTTCAAGAGACCCAGTACTTC. Its protein product is CAWSVPDRGFQETQYF.

CDR3 loop: CASSSPGTGELFF. For the CDR3, the DNA is TGTGCCAGCAGCTCGCCAGGGACCGGGGAGCTGTTTTTT. V is TRBV7-3 and J is TRBJ2-2; D is possibly TRBD1 (5 bases). The CDR3 has 13 residues. Germline CDR1 is SGHTA and CDR2 is FQGTGA. V dropped 4 bases and J dropped 5 bases, with 8 bases sitting between them.